This T cell receptor beta chain was identified in a study of T cell changes during pregnancy in multiple sclerosis. The table came from immunoSEQ multiplex PCR; TCRdb's copy has only in-frame clones and leaves some out. Of about 110,000 clones in the sample, roughly 89% were seen once. There are 14 residues in the CDR3. Trimming took 5 bases from V and 6 from J; bases not matched to a gene: 5. Germline assignment: CDR1 SEHNR and CDR2 FQNEAQ (reference sequence). This rearrangement joins TRBV7-9 to TRBJ1-1, with TRBD1 identical over 11 bases. The clonotype comes from a female donor with multiple sclerosis, enrolled in a pregnancy study. The sample consisted of peripheral blood, taken before pregnancy. The DNA of the CDR3 is TGTGCCAGCAGCCTAGGACAGGGGGCCCCTGAAGCTTTCTTT. Its translation is CASSLGQGAPEAFF.